The TCR beta chain described here comes from a study of regulatory T cells in long-lasting Graves disease. Whole-study results and caveats: Preferential use of TRBV28, TRBJ1-2 and TRBJ2-5 was seen in persistent disease.

Per the germline V gene, CDR1 is MNHNS and CDR2 is SASEGT. V was clipped by 6 bases and J by 1 base; unmatched bases: 7. The CDR3 runs to 15 residues. Investigators prepared the TCR beta libraries by applying iRepertoire HTBI primers and Arm-PCR of CDR3 regions. Via MiXCR, TCRdb re-called the multiplex PCR reads, giving one row per CDR3 protein. The sample includes about 240,000 distinct CDR3 sequences, 20% of them seen just once. This clonotype occurred many times. The antigen remains unidentified. Time point meaning: newly diagnosed GD, antithyroid drugs for less than 3 months. After RNA was extracted from PBMCs, the TCR library was made from it. Graves' disease diagnosis followed American Thyroid Association guidelines. Xi'an, China, was home to the endocrinology department that provided patients.

The chain links TRBV6-1 to TRBJ1-2, with 8 positions matching TRBD1. Sequenced here: peripheral blood mononuclear cells (PBMCs), sampled at new diagnosis, from a patient treated with antithyroid drugs. This TCR derives from a female donor with Graves disease. The CDR3 DNA sequence: TGTGCCAGCAGGCCCGAGGACAGGGATAACTATGGCTACACCTTC. As protein: CASRPEDRDNYGYTF.